This is a list of T cell receptor beta chains from one sample in a study of blood T cell repertoires in COVID-19. Data came from immunoSEQ multiplex PCR; TCRdb stores just in-frame clones and leaves some out. Altogether about 280,000 clones are present, about 83% being singletons, with the ten largest covering roughly 6.3%. Sequenced: PBMCs or T cells enriched from blood (not recorded which). The source of these receptors is a middle-aged woman who had recovered from COVID-19. CDR3s include the opening cysteine and the closing phenylalanine or tryptophan. D genes are given only for firm matches. The size entry is marked missing in some rows and otherwise reads once, few, many or a size class.

v_call	j_call	clone_size	d_call	cdr3_nt	cdr3_aa
TRBV9	TRBJ1-3	NA	NA	TGTGCCAGCAGCGTAGAGGTCCGGGGGGTAAATGGAAACACCATATATTTT	CASSVEVRGVNGNTIYF
TRBV19	TRBJ1-5	NA	NA	TGTGCCAGTAGTATTCTGACAGGTGGTAAGCCCCAGCATTTT	CASSILTGGKPQHF
TRBV3-1/TRBV3-2	TRBJ2-3	NA	TRBD2	TGTGCCAGCAGCCAAGGCGGGACTAGCGGGACGACAGATACGCAGTATTTT	CASSQGGTSGTTDTQYF
TRBV6-2/TRBV6-3	TRBJ1-3	NA	NA	TGTGCCAGCAGTTTCGTAGGGGCAGTTGTTGGAAACACCATATATTTT	CASSFVGAVVGNTIYF
TRBV2	TRBJ2-2	few	NA	TGTGCCAGCAGTGACGAAGCGGCCGGGGAGCTGTTTTTT	CASSDEAAGELFF
TRBV28	TRBJ1-4	NA	TRBD1	TGTGCCAGCCGCCGGGACAGCCGCGAAAAACTGTTTTTT	CASRRDSREKLFF
TRBV9	TRBJ2-1	NA	TRBD2	TGTGCCAGCAGCGCAACTAGCGGGAGGACGAATGAGCAGTTCTTC	CASSATSGRTNEQFF
TRBV7-9	TRBJ1-2	NA	TRBD1	TGTGCCAGCAGCTTAGTTCAGGGGGCTAACTATGGCTACACCTTC	CASSLVQGANYGYTF
TRBV3-1/TRBV3-2	TRBJ1-2	NA	NA	TGTGCCAGCAGCCAAGGGGAGGGTGGCTACACCTTC	CASSQGEGGYTF
TRBV7-8	TRBJ2-3	NA	TRBD2	TGTGCCAGCAGCTTAGCGGGGAGGGTGGATACGCAGTATTTT	CASSLAGRVDTQYF
TRBV18	TRBJ2-2	NA	NA	TGTGCCAGCTCACCCCAACCCCGGGGAGGAACCGGGGAGCTGTTTTTT	CASSPQPRGGTGELFF
TRBV28	TRBJ1-5	NA	NA	TGTGCCAGCAGTCCCCAGGGGAATAGCAATCAGCCCCAGCATTTT	CASSPQGNSNQPQHF
TRBV3-1/TRBV3-2	TRBJ1-1	few	NA	TGTGCCAGCAGCCAAGTGGTCGGGGAAGCTTTCTTT	CASSQVVGEAFF
TRBV27	TRBJ2-7	NA	TRBD2	TGTGCCAGCAGTTTAGGGATGGGTAGCGGGAGGGCCTCCGGCGAGCAGTACTTC	CASSLGMGSGRASGEQYF